The 13 T cell receptor beta chains below all came from one sample that was sequenced in a study of metastatic and nonmetastatic thyroid tumors. TCRdb re-called the PCR reads via MiXCR. The profile shows tens of thousands of clones, about 25% of them singletons. Thyroid surgery had not been preceded by any treatment in any patient. Material: tumor tissue. The receptors come from a female donor with papillary thyroid cancer or a benign thyroid nodule (not recorded which). Some clones in this sample may be carry-over from other donors' samples.

The rearrangement uses TRBV2 and TRBJ2-3; 9 nucleotides align to TRBD2. CDR1 is SNHLY, CDR2 FYNNEI, per germline. The CDR3 sequence is 14 residues long. Unmatched junction bases numbered 4, after V lost 1 base and J lost 8 bases. The CDR3 loop reads CASSEGLAGTTQYF. CDR3 bases: TGTGCCAGCAGTGAAGGGCTAGCGGGGACTACGCAGTATTTT.

This clone is classed as medium-sized. The genes are TRBV6-1 and TRBJ1-5; D gene uncertain. V lost 1 base and J lost 5, with 3 bases in between. Germline CDR1 is MNHNS and CDR2 is SASEGT. The length of the CDR3 is 12 residues. In DNA, the CDR3 is TGTGCCAGCAGTGAAGGGGATCAGCCCCAGCATTTT. Its translation: CASSEGDQPQHF.

This clone has a count of ten or more. The J gene is TRBJ1-5, the V gene TRBV28; 9 bases match TRBD1. The CDR3 covers 15 residues. Trimming removed 2 bases from V and 1 base from J; junction bases left unmatched: 0. CDR1 and CDR2 from the germline V gene are MDHEN and SYDVKM. CDR3 residues: CASSLDRGSNQPQHF. CDR3 in DNA: TGTGCCAGCAGTTTAGACAGGGGGAGCAATCAGCCCCAGCATTTT.

This clone occurred many times. This could be a read error, since a much larger clone is one nucleotide away. Different DNA sequences within this sample yield the same CDR3. The chain employs TRBV7-9 and TRBJ1-1; a weak D match, TRBD1 (6 bases). Looked up from germline, CDR1 is SEHNR and CDR2 is FQNEAQ (reference sequence). This CDR3 has 13 residues. The V gene lost 3 bases and the J gene lost 4 bases, with 9 bases spanning the gap. This CDR3 is CASSFGGLTEAFF. The CDR3 DNA is TGTGCCAGCAGCTTTGGGGGGCTCACTGAAGCTTTCTTT.

This clone was recorded many times. A junction boundary mismatches the germline segment, possibly from a read error. V is TRBV5-4 and J is TRBJ2-7, with a weak D call TRBD2 (5 bases). Germline CDR1 is SGHNT and CDR2 is YYREEE (reference sequence). The CDR3 contains 13 residues. CDR3 nucleotides: TGTGCCAGCAGCTTGGGAACCGGGAACCCTCGACACTTC. Translating gives CASSLGTGNPRHF.

This clone was seen only a few times. A much larger clone lies a single base off, so this may be a read error. The chain joins TRBV15 to TRBJ2-2, with D possibly being TRBD2 (7 bases). V was clipped by 0 bases and J by 6 bases, with 14 bases between them. Germline V CDR1 and CDR2: LNHNV, YYDKDF (reference sequence). The CDR3 sequence is 16 residues long. CDR3 residues: CATSRDWGGGPGELFF. The DNA of the CDR3 is TGTGCCACCAGCAGAGATTGGGGGGGCGGCCCCGGGGAGCTGTTTTTT.

By frequency in the sample, this clone is medium-sized. The chain joins TRBV20-1 to TRBJ2-3; D remains unclear. Deletions cut 6 bases from V and 1 base from J, with 14 bases between. Germline V CDR1 and CDR2: DFQATT, SNEGSKA (reference sequence). The CDR3 runs 14 residues. CDR3 nucleotides: TGCAGTGCCGTGTCTGCCTCCGGCACAGATACGCAGTATTTT. It is translated as CSAVSASGTDTQYF.

This clone came up many times. The chain recombines TRBV6-1 with TRBJ1-2; 8 bases fit TRBD1. Germline values: CDR1 MNHNS, CDR2 SASEGT. The J segment lost 5 bases and the V segment lost 7 bases, leaving 9 bases of the junction unmatched. CDR3 size: 14 residues. The CDR3 reads CASKVVGTGYGYTF. The CDR3 DNA is TGTGCCAGCAAGGTGGTTGGGACAGGTTATGGCTACACCTTC.

The chain combines TRBV4-1 with TRBJ2-1; no reliable D call. The CDR3 covers 17 residues. Germline V gene lookup returns CDR1 MGHRA and CDR2 YSYEKL. Trimming took off 7 bases at V and 5 bases at J, with 24 bases between the two ends. The CDR3 reads CASIEPRGSATDNEQFF. The CDR3 DNA sequence: TGCGCCAGCATCGAGCCACGCGGCAGTGCCACGGACAATGAGCAGTTCTTC.

This clone was found a few times. This chain uses TRBV7-8 with TRBJ2-6; the D is unclear. The germline CDR1 and CDR2 sequences are SGHVS and FQNEAQ. The CDR3 totals 12 residues. V shed 5 bases and J shed 6 bases, with 5 bases lying between them. The CDR3 sequence is CASSPTANVLTF. CDR3 nucleotides: TGTGCCAGCAGCCCCACGGCCAACGTCCTGACTTTC.

The chain recombines TRBV10-3 with TRBJ2-6; TRBD1 agrees at 9 bases. The CDR3 extends over 17 amino acids. V lost 8 bases to trimming and J lost 11 bases; unmatched junction nucleotides: 19. CDR1 and CDR2 (germline): ENHRY, SYGVKD. The CDR3: CAIRSGTGNSGDDVLTF. As DNA, the CDR3 is TGTGCCATCCGCTCCGGGACAGGGAACTCTGGGGACGACGTCCTGACTTTC.

Turning to this clone: An end of the junction does not agree with germline; a read error may underlie this. This chain links TRBV7-9 with TRBJ2-1, with 7 bases identical to TRBD1. Per germline, CDR1 SEHNR and CDR2 FQNEAQ (reference sequence). The CDR3 runs to 13 residues. CDR3 nucleotide sequence: TGTGCCAGCAGCCGAGGGGGCTACAATGAGCAGTTATTC. Residues: CASSRGGYNEQLF.

By sample fraction, this clone is medium-sized. This chain joins TRBV18 and TRBJ2-3; D may match TRBD1 or TRBD2 (5 bases each). The CDR3 runs 14 residues. The germline V and J ends were trimmed by 5 bases and 4 bases, with 13 bases remaining between them. The V gene's germline CDR1 is KGHSH and CDR2 LQKENI. The CDR3 is CASSSDGAADTQYF. The CDR3 DNA sequence: TGTGCCAGCTCATCCGACGGGGCGGCAGATACGCAGTATTTT.